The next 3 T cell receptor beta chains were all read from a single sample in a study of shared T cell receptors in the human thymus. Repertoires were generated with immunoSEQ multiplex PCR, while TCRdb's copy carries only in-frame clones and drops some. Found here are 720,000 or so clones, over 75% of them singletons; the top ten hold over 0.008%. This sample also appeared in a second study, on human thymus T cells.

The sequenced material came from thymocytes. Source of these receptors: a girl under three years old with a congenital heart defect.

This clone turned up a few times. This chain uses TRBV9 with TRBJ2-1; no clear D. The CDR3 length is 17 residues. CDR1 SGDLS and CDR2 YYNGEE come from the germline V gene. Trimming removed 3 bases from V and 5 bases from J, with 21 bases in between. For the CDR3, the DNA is TGTGCCAGCAGCGAAACTACCATAGCTCCCAGCGACAATGAGCAGTTCTTC. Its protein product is CASSETTIAPSDNEQFF.

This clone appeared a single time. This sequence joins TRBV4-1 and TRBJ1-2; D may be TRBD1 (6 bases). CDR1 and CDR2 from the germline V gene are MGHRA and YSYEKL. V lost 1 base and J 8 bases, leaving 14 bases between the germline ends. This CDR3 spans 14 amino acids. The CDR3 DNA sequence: TGCGCCAGCAGCCAAGTAGTGGGGGCTCGAGGCTACACCTTC. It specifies CASSQVVGARGYTF.

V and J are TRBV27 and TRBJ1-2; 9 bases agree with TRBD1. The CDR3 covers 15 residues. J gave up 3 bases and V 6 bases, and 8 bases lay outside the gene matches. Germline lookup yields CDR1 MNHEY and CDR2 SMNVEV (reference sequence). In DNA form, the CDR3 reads TGTGCCAGCAGGACCGGACAGGGGATGGACTATGGCTACACCTTC. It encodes CASRTGQGMDYGYTF.